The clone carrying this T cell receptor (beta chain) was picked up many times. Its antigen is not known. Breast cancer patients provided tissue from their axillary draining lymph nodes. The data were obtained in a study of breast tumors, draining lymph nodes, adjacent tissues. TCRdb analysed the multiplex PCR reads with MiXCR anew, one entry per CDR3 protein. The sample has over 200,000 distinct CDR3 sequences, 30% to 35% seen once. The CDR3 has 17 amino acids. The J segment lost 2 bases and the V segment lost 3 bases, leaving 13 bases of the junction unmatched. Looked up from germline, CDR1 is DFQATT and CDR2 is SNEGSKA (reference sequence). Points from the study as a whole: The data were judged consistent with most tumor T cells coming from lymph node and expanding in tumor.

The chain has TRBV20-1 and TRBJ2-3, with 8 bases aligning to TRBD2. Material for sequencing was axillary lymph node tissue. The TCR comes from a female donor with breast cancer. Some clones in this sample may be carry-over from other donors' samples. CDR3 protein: CSASSWGSGGPTDTQYF. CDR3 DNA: TGCAGTGCTAGCTCTTGGGGGAGCGGGGGACCCACAGATACGCAGTATTTT.